The 9 T cell receptor beta chains below come from one sample, sequenced in a study of blood T cell repertoires in COVID-19. Only in-frame clones appear in the TCRdb table, and some are missing; sequencing was by immunoSEQ multiplex PCR. The repertoire holds fewer than 250,000 clones, with approximately 86% as singletons. The specimen was peripheral blood. The source is a woman aged 60-70 years who had recovered from COVID-19.

The chain is built from TRBV11-2 and TRBJ2-3, with unresolved D. Trimming took off 4 bases at V and 5 bases at J, with 10 bases between the two ends. The CDR3 consists of 13 residues. The germline V gene has CDR1 SGHAT and CDR2 FQNNGV. As DNA, the CDR3 is TGTGCCAGCAGCTCGACGCGGTTAGATACGCAGTATTTT. Amino acids: CASSSTRLDTQYF. Combining the CDR3 with reference TRBV11-2 and TRBJ2-3 gives the whole variable domain EAGVAQSPRYKIIEKRQSVAFWCNPISGHATLYWYQQILGQGPKLLIQFQNNGVVDDSQLPKDRFSAERLKGVDSTLKIQPAKLEDSAVYLCASSSTRLDTQYFGPGTRLTVL.

CDR3 in amino acids: CASSSGGAEDTEAFF. CDR3 in DNA: TGTGCCAGCAGCTCGGGGGGGGCAGAGGACACTGAAGCTTTCTTT. The chain couples TRBV6-5 to TRBJ1-1, with D tentatively TRBD1 (6 bases). The CDR3 consists of 15 residues. The germline V gene has CDR1 MNHEY and CDR2 SVGAGI. V was cut by 6 bases and J by 3 bases, with 17 bases left in between.

V usage is TRBV29-1 and J usage is TRBJ1-3; D ambiguous. Germline values: CDR1 SQVTM, CDR2 ANQGSEA. The CDR3 is 14 residues long. V was trimmed by 4 bases and J by 2 bases, leaving 12 bases between them. The CDR3 DNA sequence: TGCAGCGTTGCCCTCAGAAATACTGGAAACACCATATATTTT. As protein: CSVALRNTGNTIYF.

J is TRBJ2-5 and V is TRBV7-2; D gene uncertain. The CDR3 extends over 12 amino acids. The V gene's germline CDR1 is SGHTA and CDR2 FQGNSA. Trimming cost V 5 bases and J 1 base, with 5 bases left between them. The CDR3: CASSRSQETQYF. CDR3 nucleotide sequence: TGTGCCAGCAGCCGCAGCCAAGAGACCCAGTACTTC.

The chain couples TRBV7-2 to TRBJ1-4; unclear D gene. The V gene lost 3 bases and the J gene lost 5 bases, with 7 bases spanning the gap. This CDR3 spans 13 amino acids. From germline, CDR1 is SGHTA and CDR2 FQGNSA. In DNA form, the CDR3 reads TGTGCCAGCAGCTTTTACGGGAATGAAAAACTGTTTTTT. This translates into CASSFYGNEKLFF. Using reference TRBV7-2 and TRBJ1-4 for the parts outside the CDR3, the full variable domain is GAGVSQSPSNKVTEKGKDVELRCDPISGHTALYWYRQSLGQGLEFLIYFQGNSAPDKSGLPSDRFSAERTGGSVSTLTIQRTQQEDSAVYLCASSFYGNEKLFFGSGTQLSVL.

The chain links TRBV7-6 to TRBJ1-2, with D perhaps TRBD1 (5 bases). The CDR3 spans 16 residues. With 5 bases removed from V and 2 bases from J, the gap between germline ends came to 18 bases. Germline V CDR1 and CDR2: SGHVS, FNYEAQ. The CDR3 here is CASSPFIGGGNYGYTF. CDR3 bases: TGTGCCAGCAGCCCTTTTATCGGGGGAGGGAACTATGGCTACACCTTC. The full variable domain, with the rest looked up from reference TRBV7-6 and TRBJ1-2, is GAGVSQSPRYKVTKRGQDVALRCDPISGHVSLYWYRQALGQGPEFLTYFNYEAQQDKSGLPNDRFSAERPEGSISTLTIQRTEQRDSAMYRCASSPFIGGGNYGYTFGSGTRLTVV.

V gene TRBV6-5 combines with J gene TRBJ2-7; TRBD1 is a possible D gene (5 bases). The CDR3 has 13 amino acids. The V gene lost 9 bases and the J gene lost 0 bases, with 12 bases spanning the gap. Germline V gives CDR1 MNHEY, CDR2 SVGAGI. CDR3 DNA sequence: TGTGCCAGTGTGAACAGGCTCTCCTACGAGCAGTACTTC. Its protein product is CASVNRLSYEQYF.

J is TRBJ2-3 and V is TRBV4-1, with 13 positions matching TRBD2. Per the germline V gene, CDR1 is MGHRA and CDR2 is YSYEKL. The ends lost 0 bases at V and 0 bases at J; junction bases unmatched: 6. This CDR3 has 19 amino acids. CDR3 DNA sequence: TGCGCCAGCAGCCAAGAATTGGGACTAGCGGGGACAAGCACAGATACGCAGTATTTT. Protein: CASSQELGLAGTSTDTQYF.

J is TRBJ2-7 and V is TRBV2, with 10 bases identical to TRBD2. The CDR3 sequence is 15 residues long. Germline-derived CDR1 and CDR2 are SNHLY and FYNNEI. J gave up 5 bases and V 7 bases, and 11 bases lay outside the gene matches. This CDR3 reads CASTFIAGGWNEQYF. The CDR3 DNA follows: TGTGCCAGCACCTTCATAGCGGGGGGATGGAACGAGCAGTACTTC. The whole variable domain, remainder taken from reference TRBV2 and TRBJ2-7, is EPEVTQTPSHQVTQMGQEVILRCVPISNHLYFYWYRQILGQKVEFLVSFYNNEISEKSEIFDDQFSVERPDGSNFTLKIRSTKLEDSAMYFCASTFIAGGWNEQYFGPGTRLTVT.